The present TCR beta chain was sequenced within a study of T cells in localized non-small cell lung cancer (dated by TCRdb to the early 2020s). For context, the study as a whole: The study examined T cell repertoires in roughly 240 patients with early-stage NSCLC and compared tumors with uninvolved tumor-adjacent lungs. All 220 or so NSCLC patients in the cohort were treatment-naive and had localized lung tumors that were resected. Of the NSCLC patients, fewer than 150 were male and approximately 100 were female, and the mean age was approximately 66 years. Results the study describes overall, beyond this receptor: Uninvolved tumor-adjacent lung showed the highest T cell clonality, higher than tumor, which suggests more focused antigenic responses in the uninvolved tumor-adjacent lung. Higher T cell density in blood was associated with longer overall survival, whereas higher clonality in adjacent lung was associated with shorter survival. A median of around 57 of the top 100 tumor clones turned up in the paired uninvolved adjacent lung, and fewer than 35 of those clones also ranked among the top 100 of that same adjacent lung. Because multi-region tumor sequencing was not done, intratumor heterogeneity could not be ruled out. Since the design was exploratory, TCR variables were selected using unadjusted p-values with no false-discovery rate correction.

Concerning this clone: What this receptor recognizes is not known. No much larger clone exists at a distance of one base, and base qualities are not known.

TCR beta CDR3 regions were sequenced from DNA using the immunoSEQ Assay. As for the authors' bioinformatics: To compute T cell density, TCR beta template counts were normalized to usable DNA, which was estimated by amplifying housekeeping genes. The preseqR package was used to estimate richness by extrapolating to 400,000 templates for PBMC samples and to 120,000 templates for tissue samples. Clonality was taken to be one minus Pielou's evenness. Differential abundance testing on productive amino-acid clonotypes, with a minimum total count of 5 and an alpha of 0.1, was used to identify tissue-enriched TCRs. The Jaccard Index and the Morisita Overlap Index were used to quantify repertoire overlap between compartments. GLIPH grouped TCR beta CDR3s together with public tetramer-defined viral CDR3s, and a viral motif had to include at least three viral sequences and also show V-gene enrichment. As stored in TCRdb, this immuneACCESS dataset retains in-frame rearrangements with V and J assigned. A fraction of the clones does not appear; measured against another copy, unresolved V genes explain less than half of the discrepancy, and the remainder lacks a known reason. That table furnishes V, J and clone size, whereas the DNA furnished D and trimming. The sample table shows fewer than 2,000 clones, and 30% to 35% are seen once. The biggest ten clones account for more than 9.5% of the sample.

The CDR1 and CDR2 encoded by the germline V gene are KGHSH and LQKENI. From its cysteine to its phenylalanine, the CDR3 spans 13 amino acids. Kept here is only the CDR3 DNA, which spans 39 bases and is read in frame from base 1. V was cut back by 3 bases and J by 0 bases, leaving a gap of 6 bases between them. Uninvolved adjacent lung was sampled at least 2 cm away from the tumor margin, and two independent pathologists confirmed that the tissue had no atypia. At diagnosis, tumor, uninvolved tumor-adjacent lung and peripheral blood were collected and then preserved as a mix of FFPE and fresh-frozen material.

The rearrangement joined TRBV18 to TRBJ2-7, with the D gene not clear enough to name. Sequencing was performed on normal lung tissue next to the tumor, taken before any cancer treatment. This clonotype was sampled from a male donor older than 55 with stage III squamous cell lung carcinoma. Read as DNA, the sequence is TGTGCCAGCTCACCCCCGGGCTCCTACGAGCAGTACTTC. This gives the protein CASSPPGSYEQYF.